This T cell receptor (beta chain) appears in the sequencing data of a study of blood T cell repertoires in COVID-19. Study-level information: Samples representing acute and convalescent COVID-19 were sourced from the United States, Italy and Spain. T cells, B-cell-depleted T cells, or PBMCs provided the cDNA or gDNA that served as material.

Per the authors' pipeline: Cell counts per sample came from amplifying reference gene primers. Clones were sequenced by immunoSEQ multiplex PCR, and TCRdb holds only the in-frame ones, with some missing. V and J calls and clone size come straight from that table; D and trimming were deduced from the DNA. Here the sample spans about 110,000 clones, around 89% being singletons. J lost 6 bases, V lost 5 bases, and 17 bases had no gene match. The CDR3 has 17 amino acids. CDR1 is SEHNR and CDR2 is FQNEAQ in the germline V gene (reference sequence). The chain recombines TRBV7-9 with TRBJ2-3, with TRBD2 identical over 7 bases. Sequenced material: peripheral blood. This TCR was sampled from a woman between 50 and 59 years old with acute or convalescent COVID-19. In nucleotides, the CDR3 is TGTGCCAGCAGCCGCCCTCAAGGGACGGGAGGTGCGGATACGCAGTATTTT. Its translation: CASSRPQGTGGADTQYF.